Below are 20 T cell receptor beta chains sequenced from a single sample in a study of cytomegalovirus exposure and HLA in healthy donors. Method: immunoSEQ multiplex PCR; TCRdb's copy keeps in-frame clones and lacks some. The data contain 150,000 or so clones, approximately 89% of them singletons. Sequenced: PBMCs. The origin of the receptors is a young woman in good health and CMV-seropositive.

The chain recombines TRBV19 with TRBJ2-7; a possible D gene is TRBD1 (6 bases). Germline lookup yields CDR1 LNHDA and CDR2 SQIVND (reference sequence). CDR3 length: 14 amino acids. Trimming left V 6 bases short and J 0 bases short, with 12 bases between. The CDR3 here is CASSGQFLSYEQYF. Here the CDR3 DNA reads TGTGCCAGTAGCGGACAGTTCCTCTCCTACGAGCAGTACTTC.

The rearrangement links TRBV4-2 to TRBJ2-3, with 9 bases matching TRBD2. CDR1 and CDR2 from the germline V gene are LGHNA and YNFKEQ. Trimming at V came to 0 bases and at J to 1 base, leaving 11 bases not matched to a gene. This CDR3 has 19 residues. The CDR3 here is CASSQEGWASGVRTDTQYF. The CDR3, as DNA: TGTGCCAGCAGCCAAGAAGGTTGGGCTAGCGGGGTCCGCACAGATACGCAGTATTTT.

This chain uses TRBV25-1 with TRBJ1-1, with a possible D match to TRBD1 (5 bases). V was shortened by 6 bases and J by 3 bases, with 20 bases between the two germline ends. This CDR3 has 16 amino acids. Germline CDR1 MGHDK, CDR2 SYGVNS. The CDR3 sequence: CASSGIHDSQYTEAFF. The CDR3 DNA is TGTGCCAGCAGCGGAATTCACGACAGTCAGTACACTGAAGCTTTCTTT.

The rearrangement uses TRBV10-2 and TRBJ1-5, with 7 bases lining up with TRBD1. Germline CDR1 reads WSHSY; CDR2 reads SAAADI. Germline trimming cut 4 bases from V and 0 bases from J; bases unmatched to any gene: 12. This CDR3 is 18 amino acids long. DNA for the CDR3: TGCGCCAGCAGTGGGTACAGAACAGGGGAGGCTAGCAATCAGCCCCAGCATTTT. Protein: CASSGYRTGEASNQPQHF.

The sample holds one count of this clone. The chain uses TRBV28 and TRBJ1-2; the match to TRBD1 covers 9 bases. From germline, CDR1 is MDHEN and CDR2 SYDVKM. The CDR3 covers 17 residues. The V and J ends lost 6 bases and 1 base, in that order; junction bases with no gene match: 12. The CDR3 protein is CASRARDRVEDNYGYTF. The DNA of the CDR3 is TGTGCCAGCAGAGCTCGGGACAGGGTGGAAGATAACTATGGCTACACCTTC.

V is TRBV10-3 and J is TRBJ1-4; 7 bases line up with TRBD1. The CDR3 consists of 14 residues. Germline V gene data show CDR1 as ENHRY and CDR2 as SYGVKD. V gave up 4 bases and J gave up 8 bases; unmatched junction bases: 7. The CDR3 sequence: CAISGETGYEKLFF. Here the CDR3 DNA reads TGTGCCATCAGTGGGGAGACAGGGTACGAAAAACTGTTTTTT.

The CDR3 DNA reads as TGTGCCAGCAGTTACACCTCCTCAGGGCTTGGGCAGTATTTT. It translates to CASSYTSSGLGQYF. The rearrangement uses TRBV6-5 and TRBJ2-3; TRBD1 might be the D (5 bases). The V gene lost 2 bases and the J gene lost 11 bases, with 17 bases spanning the gap. The CDR3 loop spans 14 amino acids. CDR1 and CDR2 from the germline V gene are MNHEY and SVGAGI.

There are a few counts of this clone. The V and J genes are TRBV28 and TRBJ2-7, with TRBD1 matching over 9 bases. Germline V gene sequence: CDR1 MDHEN, CDR2 SYDVKM. The CDR3 is 12 amino acids. With 8 bases clipped from V and 3 bases from J, the junction kept 2 bases outside the gene matches. CDR3 sequence: CASLTGGYEQYF. In nucleotides, the CDR3 is TGTGCCAGCCTGACAGGGGGCTACGAGCAGTACTTC.

The DNA of the CDR3 is TGTGCCAGTAGGAACGACCCTAGGGAGACCCAGTACTTC. It specifies CASRNDPRETQYF. This sequence joins TRBV19 and TRBJ2-5, with D uncertain. Trimming took 6 bases from V and 5 from J, leaving 13 bases between them. The length of the CDR3 is 13 residues. CDR1 and CDR2 (germline): LNHDA, SQIVND (reference sequence).

The genes are TRBV6-6 and TRBJ2-7; 7 nucleotides line up with TRBD1. V gave up 7 bases and J gave up 0 bases; unmatched junction bases: 9. The CDR3 has 15 residues. CDR1 MNHNY and CDR2 SVGAGI come from the germline V gene (reference sequence). CDR3 sequence (DNA): TGTGCCAGCAATCCAGCGACAGGGCCCTCCTACGAGCAGTACTTC. Its translation is CASNPATGPSYEQYF.

The chain uses TRBV19 and TRBJ2-7, with 8 bases lining up with TRBD1. Per the germline V gene, CDR1 is LNHDA and CDR2 is SQIVND (reference sequence). This CDR3 region has 13 residues. Trimming at V came to 10 bases and at J to 3 bases, leaving 8 bases not matched to a gene. The CDR3 reads CATSTGVSYEQYF. CDR3 nucleotide sequence: TGTGCCACCTCGACAGGGGTGAGCTACGAGCAGTACTTC. The full variable domain, its missing parts supplied by reference TRBV19 and TRBJ2-7, is DGGITQSPKYLFRKEGQNVTLSCEQNLNHDAMYWYRQDPGQGLRLIYYSQIVNDFQKGDIAEGYSVSREKKESFPLTVTSAQKNPTAFYLCATSTGVSYEQYFGPGTRLTVT.

This chain uses TRBV2 with TRBJ1-2; D is possibly TRBD1 (6 bases). Germline V gives CDR1 SNHLY, CDR2 FYNNEI. The V and J ends lost 2 bases and 6 bases respectively, with 16 bases between them. The CDR3 sequence is 15 residues long. The CDR3 DNA is TGTGCCAGCAGTGAAAGCCAGGGGACACGGAATGGCTACACCTTC. Protein sequence: CASSESQGTRNGYTF.

The rearrangement joins TRBV7-6 to TRBJ1-2; D is unresolved. This CDR3 is built from 15 residues. V was clipped by 5 bases and J by 3 bases, with 16 bases between them. In germline, CDR1 is SGHVS, CDR2 FNYEAQ. CDR3 residues: CASSPSDGSDYGYTF. The DNA of the CDR3 is TGTGCCAGCAGCCCTAGTGATGGGAGCGACTATGGCTACACCTTC.

The rearrangement joins TRBV6-1 to TRBJ2-5; 14 bases agree with TRBD2. This CDR3 comprises 16 residues. The J segment lost 4 bases and the V segment lost 2 bases, leaving 3 bases of the junction unmatched. The germline V gene has CDR1 MNHNS and CDR2 SASEGT. The CDR3 is CASSEIGLAGGETQYF. The CDR3 DNA sequence: TGTGCCAGCAGTGAAATAGGACTAGCGGGGGGAGAGACCCAGTACTTC.

In regard to this clone: The sample holds other DNA sequences that translate to the same CDR3. The genes are TRBV5-6 and TRBJ2-7; a weak D match, TRBD1 (5 bases). The germline gives CDR1 SGHDT, CDR2 YYEEEE. Trimming took 2 bases from V and 4 from J, leaving 10 bases between them. CDR3 length: 13 amino acids. CDR3 amino acids: CASSLRGSYEQYF. The CDR3 DNA reads as TGTGCCAGCAGCTTAAGGGGTTCATACGAGCAGTACTTC.

The chain is built from TRBV6-5 and TRBJ2-7; 9 bases map to TRBD1. J was trimmed by 3 bases and V by 0 bases; bases with no gene match: 3. The CDR3 covers 15 residues. Germline V gives CDR1 MNHEY, CDR2 SVGAGI. The chain's CDR3 is CASSYSKTGGYEQYF. CDR3 sequence (DNA): TGTGCCAGCAGTTACTCGAAGACAGGGGGCTACGAGCAGTACTTC.

This chain uses TRBV15 with TRBJ2-7; D is uncertain. The length of the CDR3 is 13 residues. CDR1 and CDR2 from the germline V gene are LNHNV and YYDKDF (reference sequence). With 1 base removed from V and 6 bases from J, the gap between germline ends came to 10 bases. CDR3 DNA sequence: TGTGCCACCAGCAGAGTTAAACAAAGCGAGCAGTACTTC. Translating gives CATSRVKQSEQYF. Combining the CDR3 with reference TRBV15 and TRBJ2-7 gives the whole variable domain DAMVIQNPRYQVTQFGKPVTLSCSQTLNHNVMYWYQQKSSQAPKLLFHYYDKDFNNEADTPDNFQSRRPNTSFCFLDIRSPGLGDTAMYLCATSRVKQSEQYFGPGTRLTVT.

V usage is TRBV18 and J usage is TRBJ2-7; 12 nucleotides line up with TRBD2. Germline values: CDR1 KGHSH, CDR2 LQKENI. This CDR3 has 16 amino acids. Losses at the gene ends were 2 bases for V and 11 bases for J; bases not matched to a gene: 13. The CDR3 sequence is CASSPSEGLAGRPKYF. CDR3 coding DNA: TGTGCCAGCTCACCAAGTGAAGGACTAGCGGGGAGGCCCAAGTACTTC.

This chain connects TRBV7-8 to TRBJ2-5; D may be TRBD2 (6 bases). Germline loops: CDR1 SGHVS, CDR2 FQNEAQ. This CDR3 comprises 14 residues. Trimming left V 6 bases short and J 1 base short, with 12 bases between. CDR3 in amino acids: CASSTSGVQETQYF. The CDR3 bases are TGTGCCAGCAGTACCTCGGGGGTCCAAGAGACCCAGTACTTC.

The genes are TRBV9 and TRBJ2-1, with D tentatively TRBD2 (7 bases). CDR3 size: 16 residues. V lost 4 bases and J 8 bases, leaving 22 bases between the germline ends. Germline values: CDR1 SGDLS, CDR2 YYNGEE. As DNA, the CDR3 is TGTGCCAGCAGCCACGTGACTGGGGGGGCTTCGGATGAGCAGTTCTTC. Translation: CASSHVTGGASDEQFF.